This T cell receptor beta chain emerged from a study of breast tumors, draining lymph nodes, adjacent tissues. TCRdb analysed the multiplex PCR reads with MiXCR anew, one entry per CDR3 protein. The sample has about 140,000 distinct CDR3 sequences, approximately 32% seen once. The lymph nodes were axillary draining lymph nodes from breast cancer patients. This clonotype was seen more than once but under ten times. What it recognizes is unknown. Per germline, CDR1 MDHEN and CDR2 SYDVKM. CDR3 length: 13 residues. V lost 3 bases, J lost 8 bases, and 13 bases lay in between. Findings and caveats of the study: Most tumor T cells seemingly derive from lymph node, then expand in tumor. Tumor TCR diversity was below lymph nodes but above nontumor tissue. That most tumor T cells come from lymph nodes remained unproven.

The sample comprised axillary lymph node tissue. V gene TRBV28 combines with J gene TRBJ1-2; the D is unclear. This receptor was taken from a female donor with breast cancer. Some clones in this sample may be carry-over from other donors' samples. The CDR3 loop is CASSFLGKKGYTF. CDR3 coding DNA: TGTGCCAGCAGTTTTTTGGGGAAAAAGGGCTACACCTTC.